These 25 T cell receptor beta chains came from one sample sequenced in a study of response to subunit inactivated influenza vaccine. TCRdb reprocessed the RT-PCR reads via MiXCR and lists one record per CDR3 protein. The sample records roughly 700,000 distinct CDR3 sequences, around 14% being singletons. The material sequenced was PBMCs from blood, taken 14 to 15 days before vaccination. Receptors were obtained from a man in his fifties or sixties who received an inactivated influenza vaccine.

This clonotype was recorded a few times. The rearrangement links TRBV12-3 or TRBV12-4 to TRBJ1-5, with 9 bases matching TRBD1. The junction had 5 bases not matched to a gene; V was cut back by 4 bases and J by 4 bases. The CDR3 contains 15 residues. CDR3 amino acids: CASSSPGQGNQPQHF. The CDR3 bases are TGTGCCAGCAGTTCGCCGGGACAGGGAAATCAGCCCCAGCATTTT.

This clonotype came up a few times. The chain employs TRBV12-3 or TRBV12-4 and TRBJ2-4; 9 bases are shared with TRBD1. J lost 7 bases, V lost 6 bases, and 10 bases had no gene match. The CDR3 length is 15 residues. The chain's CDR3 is CASSLTGGIGNIQYF. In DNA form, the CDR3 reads TGTGCCAGCAGCCTCACAGGGGGCATCGGCAACATTCAGTACTTC.

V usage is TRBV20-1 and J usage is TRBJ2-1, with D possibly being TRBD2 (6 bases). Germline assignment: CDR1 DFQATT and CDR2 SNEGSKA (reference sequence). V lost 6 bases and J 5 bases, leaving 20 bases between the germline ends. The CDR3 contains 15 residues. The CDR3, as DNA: TGCAGTGCCCAAGACGGGAGAGGGTTCCACAATGAGCAGTTCTTC. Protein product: CSAQDGRGFHNEQFF.

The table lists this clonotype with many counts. The CDR3 coding sequence is TGTGCCAGCAGCTTAGAAGGCCATACTGAGCAGTACTTC. This encodes CASSLEGHTEQYF. This chain connects TRBV11-3 to TRBJ2-7; D is unresolved. The CDR3 sequence is 13 residues long. Trimming cost V 0 bases and J 7 bases, with 10 bases left between them. Germline V lookup: CDR1 SGHNT, CDR2 YENEEA.

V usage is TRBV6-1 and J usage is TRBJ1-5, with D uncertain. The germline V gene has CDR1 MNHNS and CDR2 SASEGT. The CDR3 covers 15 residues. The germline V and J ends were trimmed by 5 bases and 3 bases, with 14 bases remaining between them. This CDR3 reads CASSMKYRDNQPQHF. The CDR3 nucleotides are TGTGCCAGCAGTATGAAATACAGAGACAATCAGCCCCAGCATTTT.

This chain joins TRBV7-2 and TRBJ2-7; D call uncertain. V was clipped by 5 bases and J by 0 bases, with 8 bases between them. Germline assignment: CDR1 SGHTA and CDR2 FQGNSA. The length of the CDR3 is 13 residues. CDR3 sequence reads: CASSQTFSYEQYF. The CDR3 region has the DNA TGTGCCAGCAGCCAAACCTTCTCCTACGAGCAGTACTTC. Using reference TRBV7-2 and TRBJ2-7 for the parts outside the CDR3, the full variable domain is GAGVSQSPSNKVTEKGKDVELRCDPISGHTALYWYRQSLGQGLEFLIYFQGNSAPDKSGLPSDRFSAERTGGSVSTLTIQRTQQEDSAVYLCASSQTFSYEQYFGPGTRLTVT.

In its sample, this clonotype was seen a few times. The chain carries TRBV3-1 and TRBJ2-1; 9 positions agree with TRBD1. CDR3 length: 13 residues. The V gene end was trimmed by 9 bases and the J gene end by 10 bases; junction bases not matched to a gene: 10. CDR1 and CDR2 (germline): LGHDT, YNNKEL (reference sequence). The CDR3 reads CARSWTGVLEQFF. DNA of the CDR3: TGTGCCAGAAGCTGGACAGGGGTCCTGGAGCAGTTCTTC.

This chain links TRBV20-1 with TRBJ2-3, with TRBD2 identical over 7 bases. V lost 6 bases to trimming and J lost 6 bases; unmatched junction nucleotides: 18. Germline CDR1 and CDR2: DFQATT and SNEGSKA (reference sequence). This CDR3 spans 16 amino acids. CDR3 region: CSAGGGWASGPDTQYF. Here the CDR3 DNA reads TGCAGTGCGGGCGGGGGTTGGGCTAGCGGCCCCGATACGCAGTATTTT.

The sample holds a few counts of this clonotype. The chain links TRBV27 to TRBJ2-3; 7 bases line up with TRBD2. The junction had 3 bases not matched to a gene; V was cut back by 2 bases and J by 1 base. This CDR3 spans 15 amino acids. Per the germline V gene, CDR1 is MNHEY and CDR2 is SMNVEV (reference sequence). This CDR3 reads CASSLRTSGTDTQYF. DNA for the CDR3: TGTGCCAGCAGTTTAAGGACTAGTGGCACAGATACGCAGTATTTT.

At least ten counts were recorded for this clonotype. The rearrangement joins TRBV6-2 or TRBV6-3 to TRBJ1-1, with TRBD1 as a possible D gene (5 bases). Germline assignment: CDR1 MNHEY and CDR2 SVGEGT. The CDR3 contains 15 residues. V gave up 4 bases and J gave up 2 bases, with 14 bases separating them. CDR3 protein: CASSSRGKRNTEAFF. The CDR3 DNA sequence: TGTGCCAGCAGTTCCCGGGGGAAGAGAAACACTGAAGCTTTCTTT.

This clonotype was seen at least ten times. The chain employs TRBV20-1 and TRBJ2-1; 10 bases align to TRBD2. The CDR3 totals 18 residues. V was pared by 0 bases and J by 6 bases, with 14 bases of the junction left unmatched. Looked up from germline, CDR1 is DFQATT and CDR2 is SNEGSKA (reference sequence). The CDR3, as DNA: TGCAGTGCTAGAGATCATTCCCGAACTAGCGGGGTCTTCAATGAGCAGTTCTTC. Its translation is CSARDHSRTSGVFNEQFF.

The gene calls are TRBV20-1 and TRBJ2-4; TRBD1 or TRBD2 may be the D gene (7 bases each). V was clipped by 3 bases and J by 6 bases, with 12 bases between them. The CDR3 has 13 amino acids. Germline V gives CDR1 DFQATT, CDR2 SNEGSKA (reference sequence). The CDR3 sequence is CSASVRGGNIQYF. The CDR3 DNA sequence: TGCAGTGCTAGTGTCAGGGGGGGAAACATTCAGTACTTC.

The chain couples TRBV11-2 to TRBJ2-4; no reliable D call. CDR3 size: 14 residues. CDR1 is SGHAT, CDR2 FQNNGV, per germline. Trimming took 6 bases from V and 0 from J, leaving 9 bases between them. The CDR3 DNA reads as TGTGCCAGCAGTACTTTACTAGCCAAAAACATTCAGTACTTC. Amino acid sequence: CASSTLLAKNIQYF.

The CDR3 spells CSVEVSLGGEQYF. In nucleotides, the CDR3 is TGCAGCGTTGAAGTAAGTCTCGGCGGCGAGCAGTACTTC. The V gene is TRBV29-1, the J gene TRBJ2-7; D unresolved. The CDR3 is 13 amino acids. Trimming removed 1 base at V and 6 bases at J, with 13 bases between. Looked up from germline, CDR1 is SQVTM and CDR2 is ANQGSEA.

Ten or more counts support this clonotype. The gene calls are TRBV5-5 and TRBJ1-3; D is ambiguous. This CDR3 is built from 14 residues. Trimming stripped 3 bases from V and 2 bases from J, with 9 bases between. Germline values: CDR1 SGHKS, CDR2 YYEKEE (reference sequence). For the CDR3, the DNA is TGTGCCAGCAGCTCTCCGGGCCCTGGAAACACCATATATTTT. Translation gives CASSSPGPGNTIYF.

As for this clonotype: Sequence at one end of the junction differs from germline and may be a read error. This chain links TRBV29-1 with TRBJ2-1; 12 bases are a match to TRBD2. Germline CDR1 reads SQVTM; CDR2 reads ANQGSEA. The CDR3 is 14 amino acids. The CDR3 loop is CSVKPLLAGGSGGF. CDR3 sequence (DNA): TGCAGCGTCAAACCCCTACTAGCGGGGGGTTCCGGGGGGTTC.

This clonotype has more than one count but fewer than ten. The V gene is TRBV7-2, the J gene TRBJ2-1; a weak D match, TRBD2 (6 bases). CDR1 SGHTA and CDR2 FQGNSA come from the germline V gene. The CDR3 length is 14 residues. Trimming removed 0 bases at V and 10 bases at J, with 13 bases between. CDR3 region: CASSLAGGKAEQFF. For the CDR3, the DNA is TGTGCCAGCAGCTTAGCTGGCGGGAAGGCGGAGCAGTTCTTC.

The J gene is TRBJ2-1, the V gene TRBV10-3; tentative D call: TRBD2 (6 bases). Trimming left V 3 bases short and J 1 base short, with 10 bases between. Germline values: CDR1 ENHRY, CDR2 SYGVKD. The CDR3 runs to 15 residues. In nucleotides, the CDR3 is TGTGCCATCAGTGACATGGGACTTTCCTACAATGAGCAGTTCTTC. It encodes CAISDMGLSYNEQFF.

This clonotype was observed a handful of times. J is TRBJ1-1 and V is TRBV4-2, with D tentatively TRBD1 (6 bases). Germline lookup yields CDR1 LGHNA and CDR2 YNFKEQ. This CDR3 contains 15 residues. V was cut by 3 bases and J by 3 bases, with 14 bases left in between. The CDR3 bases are TGTGCCAGCAGCCAGGGTGGACAGAGAGACACTGAAGCTTTCTTT. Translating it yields CASSQGGQRDTEAFF.

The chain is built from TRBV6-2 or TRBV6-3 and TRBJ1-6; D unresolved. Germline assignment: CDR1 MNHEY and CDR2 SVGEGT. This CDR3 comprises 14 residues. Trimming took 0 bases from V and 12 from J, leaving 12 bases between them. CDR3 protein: CASSYSTGRGPLHF. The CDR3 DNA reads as TGTGCCAGCAGTTACTCGACCGGCCGGGGACCCCTCCACTTT.

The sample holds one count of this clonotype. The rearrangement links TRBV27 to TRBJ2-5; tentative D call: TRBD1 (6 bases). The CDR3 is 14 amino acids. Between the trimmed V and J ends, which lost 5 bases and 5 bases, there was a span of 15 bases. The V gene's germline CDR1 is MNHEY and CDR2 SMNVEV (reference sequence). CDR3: CASSGGPLQETQYF. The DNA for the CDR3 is TGTGCCAGCAGTGGGGGCCCCCTCCAGGAGACCCAGTACTTC.

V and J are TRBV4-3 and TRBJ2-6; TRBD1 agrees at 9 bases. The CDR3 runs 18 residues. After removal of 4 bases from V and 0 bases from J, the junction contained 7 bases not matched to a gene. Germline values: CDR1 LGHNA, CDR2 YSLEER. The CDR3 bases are TGCGCCAGCAGCCCCCGGGACAGGGACTACTCTGGGGCCAACGTCCTGACTTTC. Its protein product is CASSPRDRDYSGANVLTF.

CDR3 in amino acids: CASTTSGGSGNEQFF. The CDR3 DNA sequence: TGTGCCAGCACCACTTCTGGAGGGAGTGGGAATGAGCAGTTCTTC. V gene TRBV3-1 combines with J gene TRBJ2-1; maybe TRBD2 (6 bases). Per the germline V gene, CDR1 is LGHDT and CDR2 is YNNKEL (reference sequence). The CDR3 length is 15 residues. V lost 7 bases, J lost 7 bases, and 20 bases lay in between.

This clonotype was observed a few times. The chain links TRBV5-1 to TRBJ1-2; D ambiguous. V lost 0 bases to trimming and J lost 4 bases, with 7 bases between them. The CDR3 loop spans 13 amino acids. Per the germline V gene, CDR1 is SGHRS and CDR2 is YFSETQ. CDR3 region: CASSLATSYGYTF. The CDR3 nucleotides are TGCGCCAGCAGCTTGGCCACAAGCTATGGCTACACCTTC.

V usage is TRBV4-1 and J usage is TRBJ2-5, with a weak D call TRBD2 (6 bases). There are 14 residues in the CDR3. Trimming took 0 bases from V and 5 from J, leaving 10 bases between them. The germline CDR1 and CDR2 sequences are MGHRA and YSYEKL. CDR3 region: CASSQEGEEETQYF. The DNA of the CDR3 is TGCGCCAGCAGCCAAGAAGGGGAGGAGGAGACCCAGTACTTC.